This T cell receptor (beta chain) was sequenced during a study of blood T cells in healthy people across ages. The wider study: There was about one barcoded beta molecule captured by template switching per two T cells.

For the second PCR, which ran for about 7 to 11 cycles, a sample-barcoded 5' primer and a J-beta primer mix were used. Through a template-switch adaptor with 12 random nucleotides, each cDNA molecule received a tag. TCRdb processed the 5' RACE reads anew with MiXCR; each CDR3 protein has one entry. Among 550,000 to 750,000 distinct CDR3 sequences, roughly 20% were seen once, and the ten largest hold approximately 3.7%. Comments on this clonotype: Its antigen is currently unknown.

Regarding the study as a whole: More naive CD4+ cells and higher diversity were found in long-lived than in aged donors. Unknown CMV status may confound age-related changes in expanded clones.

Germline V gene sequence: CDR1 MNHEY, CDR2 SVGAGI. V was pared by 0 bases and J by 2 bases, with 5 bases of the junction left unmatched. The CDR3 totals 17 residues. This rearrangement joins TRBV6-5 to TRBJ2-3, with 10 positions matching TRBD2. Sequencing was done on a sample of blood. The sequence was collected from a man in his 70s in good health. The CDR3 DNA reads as TGTGCCAGCAGTTACTCGTCTAGCGGGAGCACCACAGATACGCAGTATTTT. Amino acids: CASSYSSSGSTTDTQYF.